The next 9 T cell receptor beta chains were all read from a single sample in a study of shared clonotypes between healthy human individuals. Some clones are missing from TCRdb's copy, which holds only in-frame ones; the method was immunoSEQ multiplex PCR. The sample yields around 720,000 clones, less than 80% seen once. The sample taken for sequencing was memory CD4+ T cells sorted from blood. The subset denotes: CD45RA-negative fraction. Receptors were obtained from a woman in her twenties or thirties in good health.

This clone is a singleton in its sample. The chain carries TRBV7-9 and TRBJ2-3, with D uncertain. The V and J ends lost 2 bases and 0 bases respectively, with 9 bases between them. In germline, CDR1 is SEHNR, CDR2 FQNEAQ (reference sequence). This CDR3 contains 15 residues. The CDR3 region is CASSLRSSSTDTQYF. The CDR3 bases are TGTGCCAGCAGCTTAAGGAGTAGCAGCACAGATACGCAGTATTTT.

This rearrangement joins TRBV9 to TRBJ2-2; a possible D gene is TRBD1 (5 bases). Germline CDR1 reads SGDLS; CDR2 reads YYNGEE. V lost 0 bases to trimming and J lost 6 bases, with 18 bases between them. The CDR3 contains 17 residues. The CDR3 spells CASSVGGFSGSSGELFF. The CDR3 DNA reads TGTGCCAGCAGCGTAGGGGGTTTTTCAGGGTCGTCCGGGGAGCTGTTTTTT.

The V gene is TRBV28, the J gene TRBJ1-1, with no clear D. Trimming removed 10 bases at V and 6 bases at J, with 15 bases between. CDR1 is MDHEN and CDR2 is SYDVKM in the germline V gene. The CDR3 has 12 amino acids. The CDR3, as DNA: TGTGCCACGGAAGGGAGAGCGCCTGAAGCTTTCTTT. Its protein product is CATEGRAPEAFF.

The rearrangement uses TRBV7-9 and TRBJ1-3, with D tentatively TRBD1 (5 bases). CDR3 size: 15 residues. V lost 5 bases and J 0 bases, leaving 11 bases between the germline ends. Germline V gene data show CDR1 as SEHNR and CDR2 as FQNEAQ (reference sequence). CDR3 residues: CASSRQLYSGNTIYF. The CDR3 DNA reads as TGTGCCAGCAGCCGACAGCTCTACTCTGGAAACACCATATATTTT.

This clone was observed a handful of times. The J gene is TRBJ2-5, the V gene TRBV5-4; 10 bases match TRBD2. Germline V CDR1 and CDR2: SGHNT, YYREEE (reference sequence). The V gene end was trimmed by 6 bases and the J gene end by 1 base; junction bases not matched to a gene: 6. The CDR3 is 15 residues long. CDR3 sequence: CASTLAGVSQETQYF. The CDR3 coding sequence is TGTGCCAGCACCCTAGCGGGAGTGTCCCAAGAGACCCAGTACTTC.

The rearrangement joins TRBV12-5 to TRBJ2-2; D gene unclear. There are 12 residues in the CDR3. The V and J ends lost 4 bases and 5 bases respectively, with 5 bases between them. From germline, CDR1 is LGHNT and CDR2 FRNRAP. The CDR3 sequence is CASGWFTGELFF. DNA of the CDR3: TGTGCTAGTGGTTGGTTTACCGGGGAGCTGTTTTTT.

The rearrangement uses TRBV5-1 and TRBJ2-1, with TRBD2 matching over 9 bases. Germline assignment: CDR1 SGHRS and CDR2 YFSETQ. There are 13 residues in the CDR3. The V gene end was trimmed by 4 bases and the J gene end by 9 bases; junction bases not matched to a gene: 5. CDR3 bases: TGCGCCAGCAGCGGTAGCGGGAGCGGTGAGCAGTTCTTC. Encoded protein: CASSGSGSGEQFF.

CDR3 protein: CASRVTGLPTNEKLFF. DNA for the CDR3: TGTGCCAGCAGGGTGACAGGACTTCCAACTAATGAAAAACTGTTTTTT. This chain links TRBV28 with TRBJ1-4; D is perhaps TRBD1 (6 bases). The CDR3 covers 16 residues. CDR1 and CDR2 from the germline V gene are MDHEN and SYDVKM. Trimming took 6 bases from V and 0 from J, leaving 14 bases between them.

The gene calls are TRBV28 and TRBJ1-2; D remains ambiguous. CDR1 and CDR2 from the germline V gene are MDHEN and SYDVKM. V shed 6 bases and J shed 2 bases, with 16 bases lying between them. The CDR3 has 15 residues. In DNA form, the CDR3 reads TGTGCCAGCAGCCCCGTGTGGTCAGAGAACTATGGCTACACCTTC. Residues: CASSPVWSENYGYTF.